This is a list of T cell receptor beta chains from one sample in a study of CD8+CD57+ T cells in acquired aplastic anemia. TCRdb reanalysed the reads using MiXCR and keeps one entry per CDR3 protein. The sample lists 150,000 to 200,000 distinct CDR3 sequences, less than 60% occurring once. Sequencing was performed on sorted CD4+, CD8+, or CD8+CD57+ T cells (not recorded which) from PBMCs. These receptors originate from a human donor with aplastic anemia. Both conserved end residues are part of each CDR3. D genes are given only for firm matches. Size values are once, few and many counts, or a class for expanded clones, and some rows have none.

J: TRBJ1-5; size: .; V: TRBV2; D: .; DNA: TGTGCCAGCAGTGAGGGTAGGGAGGGAGATCAGCCCCAGCATTTT; CDR3: CASSEGREGDQPQHF
J: TRBJ2-5; size: once; V: TRBV20-1; D: TRBD2; DNA: TGCAGTGCTAGAGACCCAAGCGGGGTATATAGAGAGACCCAGTACTTC; CDR3: CSARDPSGVYRETQYF
J: TRBJ1-5; size: many; V: TRBV2; D: TRBD1; DNA: TGTGCCAGCAGTGGTGATGGGACAGGGAATCAGCCCCAGCATTTT; CDR3: CASSGDGTGNQPQHF
J: TRBJ2-1; size: .; V: TRBV24-1; D: TRBD2; DNA: TGTGCCACCAGTGATTTGGGGGGGGGCTCCTACAATGAGCAGTTCTTC; CDR3: CATSDLGGGSYNEQFF
J: TRBJ2-1; size: few; V: TRBV2; D: .; DNA: TGTGCCAGCAGTGATCAGGGTATGAATGAGCAGTTCTTC; CDR3: CASSDQGMNEQFF
J: TRBJ1-1; size: .; V: TRBV7-7; D: .; DNA: TGTGCCAGCAGCTTGGTACAGAACACTGAAGCTTTCTTT; CDR3: CASSLVQNTEAFF
J: TRBJ2-7; size: few; V: TRBV20-1; D: .; DNA: TGCAGTGCAGCCGGGCCTACCTACGAGCAGTACTTC; CDR3: CSAAGPTYEQYF
J: TRBJ2-5; size: many; V: TRBV18; D: .; DNA: TGTGCCAGCTCACTGGAGGAGGAGACCCAGTACTTC; CDR3: CASSLEEETQYF
J: TRBJ1-2; size: .; V: TRBV4-2; D: TRBD1; DNA: TGTGCCAGCAGCCAAGATCAGGGGACAGGTTGGGTTAGAGGCTGCACCTTC; CDR3: CASSQDQGTGWVRGCTF
J: TRBJ2-1; size: .; V: TRBV11-1; D: TRBD2; DNA: TGTGCCAGCAGCCAGACTAGCGGGAGGGTCCTTGGTAATGAGCAGTTCTTC; CDR3: CASSQTSGRVLGNEQFF
J: TRBJ2-3; size: few; V: TRBV20-1; D: TRBD2; DNA: TGCAGTGCACCGACTAGCGGGAGCGCAGATACGCAGTATTTT; CDR3: CSAPTSGSADTQYF
J: TRBJ1-6; size: .; V: TRBV12-5; D: .; DNA: TGTGCTAGTGGGGTACAGGCAAATTCACCCCTCCACTTT; CDR3: CASGVQANSPLHF
J: TRBJ1-2; size: many; V: TRBV12-3/TRBV12-4; D: TRBD1; DNA: TGTGCCAGCAGTCGGGACAGGGCACCGACCTTC; CDR3: CASSRDRAPTF
J: TRBJ2-1; size: once; V: TRBV11-2; D: .; DNA: TGTGCCAGCAGCTTAGTGATTGGGGGCTCCTACAATGAGCAGTTCTTC; CDR3: CASSLVIGGSYNEQFF
J: TRBJ1-2; size: .; V: TRBV10-3; D: .; DNA: TGTGCCATCCCGATGCTATCGGGCTATGGCTACACCTTC; CDR3: CAIPMLSGYGYTF
J: TRBJ2-1; size: many; V: TRBV6-4; D: .; DNA: TGTGCCAGCAGTGACTCAGGGTACAGTTCCAATGAGCAGTTCTTC; CDR3: CASSDSGYSSNEQFF
J: TRBJ2-1; size: many; V: TRBV10-3; D: .; DNA: TGTGCCATCAGCGGACATGCCCTCAATGAGCAGTTCTTC; CDR3: CAISGHALNEQFF
J: TRBJ1-2; size: many; V: TRBV12-3/TRBV12-4; D: TRBD1; DNA: TGTGCCAGCAGTTTTACGGCAGGGGGCGCAAACACCTTC; CDR3: CASSFTAGGANTF
J: TRBJ2-5; size: .; V: TRBV29-1; D: .; DNA: TGCAGCGTTGAAGCTTACCAGCGGGAGACCCAGTACTTC; CDR3: CSVEAYQRETQYF
J: TRBJ2-5; size: .; V: TRBV2; D: .; DNA: TGTGCCAGCAGCGACAGAACCCAAGAGACCCAGTACTTC; CDR3: CASSDRTQETQYF
J: TRBJ2-3; size: few; V: TRBV7-2; D: TRBD2; DNA: TGTGCCAGCAGCTTGGGGCTAGCGGGAGCTAGAGATACGCAGTATTTT; CDR3: CASSLGLAGARDTQYF
J: TRBJ1-2; size: many; V: TRBV7-2; D: .; DNA: TGTGCCAGCAGCTTAGATCGGATCTATGGCTACACCTTC; CDR3: CASSLDRIYGYTF
J: TRBJ1-5; size: .; V: TRBV30; D: .; DNA: TGTGCCTGGAGCCTAGGGGACTCGGTCAATCAGCCCCAGCATTTT; CDR3: CAWSLGDSVNQPQHF
J: TRBJ1-3; size: many; V: TRBV6-5; D: .; DNA: TGTGCCAGCAGTTACTCATGGAACTCTGGAAACACCATATATTTT; CDR3: CASSYSWNSGNTIYF
J: TRBJ1-6; size: .; V: TRBV20-1; D: TRBD1; DNA: TGCAGTGCTAGGGGACAGGGCAATGAGGCTTCACCCCTCCACTTT; CDR3: CSARGQGNEASPLHF
J: TRBJ1-3; size: many; V: TRBV12-3/TRBV12-4; D: .; DNA: TGTGCCAGCAGTTTACAAGGTCTTGGGACTGGAAACACCATATATTTT; CDR3: CASSLQGLGTGNTIYF
J: TRBJ2-5; size: .; V: TRBV24-1; D: TRBD2; DNA: TGTGCCACCAGTGATTTCGGGGGGGAAGAGACCCAGTACTTC; CDR3: CATSDFGGEETQYF
J: TRBJ1-6; size: many; V: TRBV5-4; D: .; DNA: TGTGCCACCGGCAGGGGAGGCAGGGGAATGAATTCACCCCTCCACTTT; CDR3: CATGRGGRGMNSPLHF
J: TRBJ2-7; size: .; V: TRBV20-1; D: .; DNA: TGCAGTGCTAGGGACTATCGGGGGATCTACGAGCAGTACTTC; CDR3: CSARDYRGIYEQYF
J: TRBJ1-2; size: .; V: TRBV4-2; D: TRBD1; DNA: TGTGCCAGCAGCCAAGAACAGGGGCTAAACTATGGCTACACCTTC; CDR3: CASSQEQGLNYGYTF
J: TRBJ2-5; size: .; V: TRBV19; D: TRBD1; DNA: TGTGCCAGTAGTATATCCGGACAGGGGAGGACCCAGTACTTC; CDR3: CASSISGQGRTQYF
J: TRBJ2-7; size: many; V: TRBV5-1; D: TRBD2; DNA: TGCGCCAGCAGCTGGAGTTTAGCGGGAGCTACGTACGAGCAGTACTTC; CDR3: CASSWSLAGATYEQYF
J: TRBJ2-2; size: .; V: TRBV14; D: TRBD1; DNA: TGTGCCAGCAGCCAGGTGGACAGGCGACTCGGGGAGCTGTTTTTT; CDR3: CASSQVDRRLGELFF